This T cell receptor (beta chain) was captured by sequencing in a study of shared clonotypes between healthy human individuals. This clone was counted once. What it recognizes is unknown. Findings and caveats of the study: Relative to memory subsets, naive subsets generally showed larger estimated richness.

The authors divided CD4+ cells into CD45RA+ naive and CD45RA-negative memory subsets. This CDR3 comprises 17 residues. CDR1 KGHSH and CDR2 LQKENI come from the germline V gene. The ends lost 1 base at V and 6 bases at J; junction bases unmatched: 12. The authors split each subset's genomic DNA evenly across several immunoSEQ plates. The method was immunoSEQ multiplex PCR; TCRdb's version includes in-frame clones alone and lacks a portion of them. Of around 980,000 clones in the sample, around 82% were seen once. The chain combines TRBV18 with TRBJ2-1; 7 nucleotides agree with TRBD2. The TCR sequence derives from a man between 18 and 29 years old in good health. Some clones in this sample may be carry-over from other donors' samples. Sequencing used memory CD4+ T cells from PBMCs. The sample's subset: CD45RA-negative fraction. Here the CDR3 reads CASSPLIRGSTSNEQFF. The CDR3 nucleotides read TGTGCCAGCTCACCACTTATTCGCGGGAGCACATCCAATGAGCAGTTCTTC. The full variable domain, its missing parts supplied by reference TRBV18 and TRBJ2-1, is NAGVMQNPRHLVRRRGQEARLRCSPMKGHSHVYWYRQLPEEGLKFMVYLQKENIIDESGMPKERFSAEFPKEGPSILRIQQVVRGDSAAYFCASSPLIRGSTSNEQFFGPGTRLTVL.